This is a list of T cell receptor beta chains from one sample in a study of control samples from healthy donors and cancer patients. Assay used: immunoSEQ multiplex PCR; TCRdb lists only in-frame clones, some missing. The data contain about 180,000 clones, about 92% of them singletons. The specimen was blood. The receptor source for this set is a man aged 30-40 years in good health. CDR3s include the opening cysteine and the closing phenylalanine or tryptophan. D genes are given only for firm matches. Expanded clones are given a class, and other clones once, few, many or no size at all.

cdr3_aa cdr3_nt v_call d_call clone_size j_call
CASSLTGTQNTEAFF TGTGCCAGCAGCTTAACCGGGACACAGAACACTGAAGCTTTCTTT TRBV6-2/TRBV6-3 . . TRBJ1-1
CASISTPVGNQPQHF TGTGCCAGCATAAGCACCCCGGTGGGAAATCAGCCCCAGCATTTT TRBV2 . . TRBJ1-5
CASSLGGPSTDTQYF TGTGCCAGCAGCTTAGGCGGGCCTAGCACAGATACGCAGTATTTT TRBV11-2 . once TRBJ2-3
CASSLQVYNSPLHF TGTGCCAGCAGTTTACAGGTTTATAATTCACCCCTCCACTTT TRBV28 . . TRBJ1-6
CAWSVGRQETQYF TGTGCCTGGAGTGTAGGTCGACAAGAGACCCAGTACTTC TRBV30 . . TRBJ2-5
CAISESRSVGQFF TGTGCCATCAGTGAGTCGAGGAGTGTCGGGCAGTTCTTC TRBV10-3 . . TRBJ2-1
CASSPGTGLNYGYTF TGTGCCAGTAGCCCCGGGACAGGGTTGAACTATGGCTACACCTTC TRBV19 TRBD1 . TRBJ1-2
CASSSMGAYGYTF TGTGCCAGCAGCTCCATGGGGGCCTATGGCTACACCTTC TRBV12-3/TRBV12-4 . . TRBJ1-2
CASSPGTWPYEQYF TGTGCCAGCAGCCCTGGCACGTGGCCCTACGAGCAGTACTTC TRBV9 . once TRBJ2-7
CASSVRRDPHEQYF TGTGCCAGCAGTGTGCGTAGGGACCCCCACGAGCAGTACTTC TRBV6-4 . . TRBJ2-7
CASSEDMSEQYF TGTGCCAGCAGTGAAGACATGAGCGAGCAGTACTTC TRBV2 . . TRBJ2-7
CASSIWVGDEQYF TGTGCCAGTAGTATATGGGTAGGAGACGAGCAGTACTTC TRBV19 . once TRBJ2-7
CASSQHPGGDPSGYTF TGCGCCAGCAGCCAACACCCAGGGGGGGACCCGAGTGGCTACACCTTC TRBV4-1 TRBD1 . TRBJ1-2
CATSRNRGRDEKLFF TGTGCCACCAGCAGGAACAGGGGGCGAGATGAAAAACTGTTTTTT TRBV15 TRBD1 . TRBJ1-4
CASSGQVVSGNTIYF TGTGCCAGCAGTGGACAGGTCGTATCTGGAAACACCATATATTTT TRBV2 . . TRBJ1-3
CASSIPGPRPQHF TGTGCCAGCAGTATTCCGGGCCCGAGGCCCCAGCATTTT TRBV6-2/TRBV6-3 . . TRBJ1-5
CASSRTDRGGYTF TGCGCCAGCAGCCGGACGGACAGAGGAGGCTACACCTTC TRBV5-1 . . TRBJ1-2
CASSRGATHETQYF TGCGCCAGCAGCCGCGGGGCTACTCACGAGACCCAGTACTTC TRBV5-1 . . TRBJ2-5
CASSYSRTGVKTQYF TGTGCCAGCAGTTACTCCAGGACAGGGGTAAAGACCCAGTACTTC TRBV6-6 TRBD1 once TRBJ2-5
CASSLTTGRGAGEQYF TGTGCCAGCAGCTTAACGACAGGGAGGGGCGCGGGGGAGCAGTACTTC TRBV7-2 . . TRBJ2-7
CASSHPLHTGELFF TGTGCCAGCAGCCACCCCCTACACACCGGGGAGCTGTTTTTT TRBV11-2 . once TRBJ2-2
CASPVGTPSYEQYF TGTGCCAGTCCCGTTGGGACACCATCCTACGAGCAGTACTTC TRBV5-8 . . TRBJ2-7
CAWSVGGETQYF TGTGCCTGGAGTGTGGGTGGGGAGACCCAGTACTTC TRBV30 . . TRBJ2-5
CATSLQGKNTEAFF TGTGCCACCAGTTTACAGGGGAAAAACACTGAAGCTTTCTTT TRBV6-5 TRBD1 . TRBJ1-1
CASSVGQGRSPLHF TGTGCCAGCAGCGTAGGGCAGGGGAGATCACCCCTCCACTTT TRBV9 . . TRBJ1-6
CASSWTIFEQFF TGTGCCAGCAGTTGGACTATTTTTGAGCAGTTCTTC TRBV12-3/TRBV12-4 . . TRBJ2-1
CSASPLRREQFF TGCAGTGCTAGTCCTCTTAGGCGTGAGCAGTTCTTC TRBV20-1 . . TRBJ2-1
CASSQGSYNEQFF TGCGCCAGCAGCCAAGGGAGCTACAATGAGCAGTTCTTC TRBV4-3 . . TRBJ2-1
CASSMGGGNEQFF TGCGCCAGCAGCATGGGAGGTGGGAATGAGCAGTTCTTC TRBV5-1 . . TRBJ2-1
CASSPSVDNYGYTF TGTGCCAGCAGCCCCTCCGTGGATAACTATGGCTACACCTTC TRBV9 . . TRBJ1-2
CAWSKAPWSGEAFF TGTGCCTGGAGTAAGGCACCCTGGAGTGGTGAAGCTTTCTTT TRBV30 . . TRBJ1-1
CASIGGGLAGELFF TGTGCCAGCATTGGCGGGGGCCTGGCCGGGGAGCTGTTTTTT TRBV2 . once TRBJ2-2
CASSPWTGPNQPQHF TGTGCCAGTAGTCCTTGGACAGGGCCCAATCAGCCCCAGCATTTT TRBV19 TRBD1 . TRBJ1-5
CASSKAGPGGNTEAFF TGTGCCAGCAGCAAAGCGGGCCCGGGGGGCAACACTGAAGCTTTCTTT TRBV21-1 . . TRBJ1-1
CASRRFASELQETQYF TGTGCAAGTCGCCGATTCGCTAGTGAATTACAAGAGACCCAGTACTTC TRBV12-2 . . TRBJ2-5
CASSPGREPGEQYF TGTGCCAGCAGCCCGGGCCGGGAGCCTGGCGAGCAGTACTTC TRBV7-9 . . TRBJ2-7
CASSLQGLYNSPLHF TGTGCCAGCAGTTTACAGGGTCTCTATAATTCACCCCTCCACTTT TRBV27 . . TRBJ1-6
CASSLWRLTMRSYTF TGTGCCAGCAGTTTATGGAGGCTGACTATGAGAAGCTACACCTTC TRBV28 . . TRBJ1-2
CASSLLGTVGNTIYF TGTGCCAGTAGCTTACTTGGGACGGTTGGAAACACCATATATTTT TRBV19 . . TRBJ1-3
CATRDSSSYTEAFF TGTGCCACCCGGGACAGCTCCTCCTACACTGAAGCTTTCTTT TRBV2 TRBD1 . TRBJ1-1
CASSEFVGQSYEQYF TGTGCCAGCAGTGAATTTGTGGGACAGTCCTACGAGCAGTACTTC TRBV2 TRBD1 . TRBJ2-7
CASSQGTDKGGYGYTF TGTGCCAGCAGCCAGGGGACGGATAAAGGTGGCTATGGCTACACCTTC TRBV3-1/TRBV3-2 . . TRBJ1-2
CASSPPGQGAGFSEAFF TGTGCCAGCAGCCCGCCGGGACAGGGGGCAGGGTTTTCTGAAGCTTTCTTT TRBV7-2 TRBD1 . TRBJ1-1
CASSPSAGGVYGYTF TGTGCCAGCTCACCCTCTGCAGGGGGCGTCTATGGCTACACCTTC TRBV18 TRBD1 . TRBJ1-2
CASSEAPGLAGEQFF TGTGCCAGCAGCGAGGCACCGGGACTAGCTGGCGAGCAGTTCTTC TRBV11-3 TRBD2 . TRBJ2-1
CASSQGAGLSYEQYF TGTGCCAGCAGCCAAGGGGCGGGCCTCTCCTACGAGCAGTACTTC TRBV4-2 . . TRBJ2-7
CSTAGLAGSEQYF TGCAGCACCGCGGGACTAGCGGGATCCGAGCAGTACTTC TRBV29-1 TRBD2 . TRBJ2-7
CASSPRGLNTEAFF TGTGCCAGCAGCCCCAGGGGCCTGAACACTGAAGCTTTCTTT TRBV3-1/TRBV3-2 . . TRBJ1-1
CASSPGTGDGQYF TGTGCCAGCTCACCTGGGACAGGAGATGGGCAGTACTTC TRBV18 TRBD1 . TRBJ2-7
CASSSPLAKQYF TGTGCCAGCAGCTCGCCACTAGCGAAGCAGTACTTC TRBV7-9 TRBD2 . TRBJ2-7
CASSSPNYGYTF TGTGCCAGCAGCTCGCCTAACTATGGCTACACCTTC TRBV7-9 . . TRBJ1-2
CASWDRGLFSNQPQHF TGTGCCAGTTGGGACAGGGGACTCTTTAGCAATCAGCCCCAGCATTTT TRBV19 TRBD1 . TRBJ1-5
CASAAASLGGEQYF TGTGCCAGCGCGGCGGCTAGCCTCGGTGGGGAGCAGTACTTC TRBV2 . . TRBJ2-7
CASPSGYGYTF TGTGCCTCCCCCTCGGGTTATGGCTACACCTTC TRBV30 . few TRBJ1-2
CASSRDPANEQFF TGTGCCAGCAGTCGGGACCCAGCCAATGAGCAGTTCTTC TRBV12-3/TRBV12-4 . . TRBJ2-1